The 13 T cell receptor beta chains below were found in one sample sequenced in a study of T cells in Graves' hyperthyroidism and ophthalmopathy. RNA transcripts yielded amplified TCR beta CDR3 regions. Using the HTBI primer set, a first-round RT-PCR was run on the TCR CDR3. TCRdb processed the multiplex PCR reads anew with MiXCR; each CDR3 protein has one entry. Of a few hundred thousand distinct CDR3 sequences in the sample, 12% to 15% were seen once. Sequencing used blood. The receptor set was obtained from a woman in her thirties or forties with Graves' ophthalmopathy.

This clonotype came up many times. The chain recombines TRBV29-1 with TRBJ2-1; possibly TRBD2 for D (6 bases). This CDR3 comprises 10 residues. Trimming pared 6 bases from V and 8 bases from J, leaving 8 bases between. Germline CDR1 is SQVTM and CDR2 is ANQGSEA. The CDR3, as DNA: TGCAGCGTGGGACTTCATGAGCAGTTCTTC. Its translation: CSVGLHEQFF.

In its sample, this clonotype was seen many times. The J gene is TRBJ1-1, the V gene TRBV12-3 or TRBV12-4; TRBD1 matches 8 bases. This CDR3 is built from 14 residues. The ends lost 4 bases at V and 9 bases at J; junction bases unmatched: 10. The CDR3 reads CASSSPGRGRKAFF. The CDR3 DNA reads TGTGCCAGCAGTTCCCCCGGCAGGGGGCGTAAAGCTTTCTTT.

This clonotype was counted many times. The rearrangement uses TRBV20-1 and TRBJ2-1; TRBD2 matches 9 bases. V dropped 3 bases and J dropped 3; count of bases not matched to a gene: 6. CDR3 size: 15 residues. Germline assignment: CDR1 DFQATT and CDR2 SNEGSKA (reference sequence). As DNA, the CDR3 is TGCAGTGCTAGGTCGGGACTAGCCCTCTACAATGAGCAGTTCTTC. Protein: CSARSGLALYNEQFF.

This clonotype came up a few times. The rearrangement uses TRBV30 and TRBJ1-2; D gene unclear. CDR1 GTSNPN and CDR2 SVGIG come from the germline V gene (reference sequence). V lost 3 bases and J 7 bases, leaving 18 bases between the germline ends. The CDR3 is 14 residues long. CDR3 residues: CAWSGGRLLSGYTF. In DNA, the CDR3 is TGTGCCTGGAGCGGAGGGAGGCTCTTGAGTGGCTACACCTTC.

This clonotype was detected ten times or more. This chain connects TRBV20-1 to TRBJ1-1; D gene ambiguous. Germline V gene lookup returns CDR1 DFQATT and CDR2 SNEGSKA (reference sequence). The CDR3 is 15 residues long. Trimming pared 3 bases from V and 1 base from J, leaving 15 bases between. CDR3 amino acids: CSASPRDYGNTEAFF. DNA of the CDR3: TGCAGTGCTAGTCCCCGCGATTATGGGAACACTGAAGCTTTCTTT.

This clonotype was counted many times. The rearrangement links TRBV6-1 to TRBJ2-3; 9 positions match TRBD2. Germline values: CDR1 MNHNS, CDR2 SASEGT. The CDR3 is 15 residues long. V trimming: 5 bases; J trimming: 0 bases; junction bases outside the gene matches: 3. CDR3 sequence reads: CASSRTSVSTDTQYF. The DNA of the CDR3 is TGTGCCAGCAGTCGGACTAGCGTAAGCACAGATACGCAGTATTTT.

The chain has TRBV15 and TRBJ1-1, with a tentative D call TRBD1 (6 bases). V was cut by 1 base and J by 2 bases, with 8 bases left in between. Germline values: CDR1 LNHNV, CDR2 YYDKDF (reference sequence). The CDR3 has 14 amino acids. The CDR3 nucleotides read TGTGCCACCAGCAGAGGGACAGAAAACACTGAAGCTTTCTTT. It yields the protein CATSRGTENTEAFF.

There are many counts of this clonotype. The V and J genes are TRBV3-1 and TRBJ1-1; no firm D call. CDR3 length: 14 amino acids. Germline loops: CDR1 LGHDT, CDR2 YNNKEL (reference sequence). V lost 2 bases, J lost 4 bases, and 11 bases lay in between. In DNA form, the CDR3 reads TGTGCCAGCAGCCAACGGGGTGGAGGCACTGAAGCTTTCTTT. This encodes CASSQRGGGTEAFF.

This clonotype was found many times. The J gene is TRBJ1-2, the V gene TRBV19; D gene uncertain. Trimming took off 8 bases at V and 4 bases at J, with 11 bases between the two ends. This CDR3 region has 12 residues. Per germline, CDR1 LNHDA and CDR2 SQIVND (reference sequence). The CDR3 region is CASGPWGYGYTF. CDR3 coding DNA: TGTGCCAGTGGGCCCTGGGGCTATGGCTACACCTTC.

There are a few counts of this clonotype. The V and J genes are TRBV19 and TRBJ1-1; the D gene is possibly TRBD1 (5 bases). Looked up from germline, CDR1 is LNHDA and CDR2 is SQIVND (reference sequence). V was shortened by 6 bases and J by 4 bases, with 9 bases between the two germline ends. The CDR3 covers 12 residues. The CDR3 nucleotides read TGTGCCAGTAGACAGACAGTCACTGAAGCTTTCTTT. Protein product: CASRQTVTEAFF.

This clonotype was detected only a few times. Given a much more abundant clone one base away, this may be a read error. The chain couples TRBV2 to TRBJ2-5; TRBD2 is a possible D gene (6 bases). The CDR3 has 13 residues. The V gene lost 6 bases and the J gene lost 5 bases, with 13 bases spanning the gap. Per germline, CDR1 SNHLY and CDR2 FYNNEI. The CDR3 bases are TGTGCCAGCAGACTAGCCACGGGGGAGACCCAGTACTTC. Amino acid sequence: CASRLATGETQYF.

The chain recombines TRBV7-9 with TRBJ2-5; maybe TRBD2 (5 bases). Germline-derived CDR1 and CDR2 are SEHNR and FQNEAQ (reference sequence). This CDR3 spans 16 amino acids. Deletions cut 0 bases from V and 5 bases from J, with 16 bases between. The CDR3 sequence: CASSLAGGFSGETQYF. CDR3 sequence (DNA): TGTGCCAGCAGCTTAGCGGGCGGGTTCTCTGGGGAGACCCAGTACTTC.

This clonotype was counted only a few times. CDR3 sequence (DNA): TGTGCCAGCTCACCACTGGAGACTAACACAGATACGCAGTATTTT. The encoded protein is CASSPLETNTDTQYF. The V call is TRBV18, the J call TRBJ2-3; D might be TRBD2 (5 bases). The CDR3 loop spans 15 amino acids. Germline V gives CDR1 KGHSH, CDR2 LQKENI. The V end lost 1 base, the J end lost 2 bases, and 10 bases lay between the germline ends.